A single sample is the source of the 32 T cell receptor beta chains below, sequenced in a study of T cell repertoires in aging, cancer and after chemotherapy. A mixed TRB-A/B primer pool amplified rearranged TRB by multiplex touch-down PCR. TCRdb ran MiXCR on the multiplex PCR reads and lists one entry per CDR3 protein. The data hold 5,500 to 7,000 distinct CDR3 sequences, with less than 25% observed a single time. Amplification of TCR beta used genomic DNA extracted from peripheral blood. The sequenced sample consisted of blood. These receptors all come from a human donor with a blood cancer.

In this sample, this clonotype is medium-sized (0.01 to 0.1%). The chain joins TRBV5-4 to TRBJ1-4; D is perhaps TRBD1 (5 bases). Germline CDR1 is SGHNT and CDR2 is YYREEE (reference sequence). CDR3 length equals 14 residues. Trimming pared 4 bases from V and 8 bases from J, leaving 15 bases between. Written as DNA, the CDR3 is TGTGCCAGCAGCCTGGGTGGGGACGGAGAAAAACTGTTTTTT. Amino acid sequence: CASSLGGDGEKLFF.

The CDR3 coding sequence is TGTGCCAGCAGGAGGGCTACAGGGTTAACCTACAATGAGCAGTTCTTC. This sequence encodes CASRRATGLTYNEQFF. V usage is TRBV2 and J usage is TRBJ2-1, with D possibly being TRBD1 (6 bases). V gave up 6 bases and J gave up 2 bases, with 17 bases separating them. Germline V lookup: CDR1 SNHLY, CDR2 FYNNEI. The CDR3 totals 16 residues.

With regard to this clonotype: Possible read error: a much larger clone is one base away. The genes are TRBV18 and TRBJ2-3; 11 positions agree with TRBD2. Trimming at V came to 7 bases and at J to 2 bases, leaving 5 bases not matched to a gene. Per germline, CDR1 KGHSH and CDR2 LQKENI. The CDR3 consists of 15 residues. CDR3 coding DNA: TGTGCCAGCTTACGACTAGCGGGGTCCACAGATACGCAGTATTTT. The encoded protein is CASLRLAGSTDTQYF. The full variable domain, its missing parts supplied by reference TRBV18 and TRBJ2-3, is NAGVMQNPRHLVRRRGQEARLRCSPMKGHSHVYWYRQLPEEGLKFMVYLQKENIIDESGMPKERFSAEFPKEGPSILRIQQVVRGDSAAYFCASLRLAGSTDTQYFGPGTRLTVL.

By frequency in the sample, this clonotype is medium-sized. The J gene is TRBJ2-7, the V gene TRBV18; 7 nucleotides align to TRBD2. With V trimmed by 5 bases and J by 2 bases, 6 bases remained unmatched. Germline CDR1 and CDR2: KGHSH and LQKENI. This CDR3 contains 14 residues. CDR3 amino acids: CASSWGGSPYEQYF. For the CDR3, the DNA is TGTGCCAGCTCATGGGGCGGGAGTCCCTACGAGCAGTACTTC.

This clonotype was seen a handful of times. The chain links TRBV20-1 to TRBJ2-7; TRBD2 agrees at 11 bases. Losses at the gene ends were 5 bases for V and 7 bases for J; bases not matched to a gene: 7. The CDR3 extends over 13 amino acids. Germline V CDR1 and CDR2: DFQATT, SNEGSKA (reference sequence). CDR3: CSAETSGIGEQYF. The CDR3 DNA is TGCAGTGCTGAGACTAGCGGGATAGGGGAGCAGTACTTC.

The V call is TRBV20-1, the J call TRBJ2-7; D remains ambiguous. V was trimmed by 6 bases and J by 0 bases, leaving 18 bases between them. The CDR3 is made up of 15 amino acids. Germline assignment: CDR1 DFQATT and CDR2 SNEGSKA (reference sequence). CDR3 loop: CSAPKSGRSSYEQYF. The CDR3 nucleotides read TGCAGTGCCCCAAAGTCGGGCAGAAGCTCCTACGAGCAGTACTTC.

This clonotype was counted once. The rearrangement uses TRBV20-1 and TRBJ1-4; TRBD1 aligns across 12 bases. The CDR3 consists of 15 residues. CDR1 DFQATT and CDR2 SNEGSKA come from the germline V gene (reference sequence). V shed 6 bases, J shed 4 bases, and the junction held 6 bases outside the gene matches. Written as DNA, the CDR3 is TGCAGTGCGCGGGACAGGGGGCTTCGTAATGAAAAACTGTTTTTT. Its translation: CSARDRGLRNEKLFF.

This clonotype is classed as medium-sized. The CDR3 region has the DNA TGTGCCAGCAGTTACACGGGTGCAGATACGCAGTATTTT. Translated: CASSYTGADTQYF. V and J are TRBV6-5 and TRBJ2-3; no firm D call. Trimming cost V 2 bases and J 4 bases, with 7 bases left between them. The CDR3 covers 13 residues. Per germline, CDR1 MNHEY and CDR2 SVGAGI.

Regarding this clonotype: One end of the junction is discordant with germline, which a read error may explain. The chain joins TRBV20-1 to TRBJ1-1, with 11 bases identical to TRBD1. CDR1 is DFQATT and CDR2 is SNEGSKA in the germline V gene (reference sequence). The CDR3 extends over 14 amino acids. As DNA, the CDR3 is TGCAGTGTGGGGGGACAGGGGGATCACACTGAAGATTTCTTT. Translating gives CSVGGQGDHTEDFF.

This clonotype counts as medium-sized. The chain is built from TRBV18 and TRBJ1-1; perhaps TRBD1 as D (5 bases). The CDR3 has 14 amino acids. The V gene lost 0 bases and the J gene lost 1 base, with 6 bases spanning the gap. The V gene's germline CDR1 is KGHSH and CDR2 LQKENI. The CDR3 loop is CASSPPGTNTEAFF. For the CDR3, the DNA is TGTGCCAGCTCACCACCAGGGACGAACACTGAAGCTTTCTTT.

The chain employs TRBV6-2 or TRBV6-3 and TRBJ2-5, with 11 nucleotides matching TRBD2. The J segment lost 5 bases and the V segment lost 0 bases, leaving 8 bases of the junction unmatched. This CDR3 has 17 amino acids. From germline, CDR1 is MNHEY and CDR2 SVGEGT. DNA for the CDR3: TGTGCCAGCAGTTACTCTCTACTAGCGGGGGTCGGTGAGACCCAGTACTTC. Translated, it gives CASSYSLLAGVGETQYF.

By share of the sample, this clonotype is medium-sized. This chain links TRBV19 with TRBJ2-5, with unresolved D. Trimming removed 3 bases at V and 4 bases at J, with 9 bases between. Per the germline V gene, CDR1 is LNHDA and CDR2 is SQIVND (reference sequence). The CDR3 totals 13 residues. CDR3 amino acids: CASSMLLRETQYF. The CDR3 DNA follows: TGTGCCAGTAGTATGTTGCTCCGAGAGACCCAGTACTTC.

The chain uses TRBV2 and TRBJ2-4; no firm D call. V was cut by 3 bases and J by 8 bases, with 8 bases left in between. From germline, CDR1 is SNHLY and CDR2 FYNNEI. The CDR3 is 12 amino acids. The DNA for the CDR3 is TGTGCCAGCAGTGAGTTACGAGACATTCAGTACTTC. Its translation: CASSELRDIQYF. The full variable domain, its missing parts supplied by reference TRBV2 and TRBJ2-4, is EPEVTQTPSHQVTQMGQEVILRCVPISNHLYFYWYRQILGQKVEFLVSFYNNEISEKSEIFDDQFSVERPDGSNFTLKIRSTKLEDSAMYFCASSELRDIQYFGAGTRLSVL.

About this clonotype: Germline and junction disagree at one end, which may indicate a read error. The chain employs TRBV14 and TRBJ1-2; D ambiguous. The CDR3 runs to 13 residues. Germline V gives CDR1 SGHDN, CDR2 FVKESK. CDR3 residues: CASSQIRRYVYTF. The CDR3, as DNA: TGTGCCAGCAGCCAAATAAGGAGATATGTCTACACCTTC.

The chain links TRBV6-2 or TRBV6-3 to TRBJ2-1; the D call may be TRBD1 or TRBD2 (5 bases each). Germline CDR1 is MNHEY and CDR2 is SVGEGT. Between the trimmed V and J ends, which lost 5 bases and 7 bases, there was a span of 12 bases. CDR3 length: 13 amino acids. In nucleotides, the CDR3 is TGTGCCAGCAGTCCGGGGACCCAGAATGAGCAGTTCTTC. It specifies CASSPGTQNEQFF.

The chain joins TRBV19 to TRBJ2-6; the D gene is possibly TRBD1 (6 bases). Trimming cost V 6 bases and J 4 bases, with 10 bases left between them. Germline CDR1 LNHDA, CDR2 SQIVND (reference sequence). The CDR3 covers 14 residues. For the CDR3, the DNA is TGTGCCAGTAGCACAGGGACCGGGGCCAACGTCCTGACTTTC. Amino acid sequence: CASSTGTGANVLTF.

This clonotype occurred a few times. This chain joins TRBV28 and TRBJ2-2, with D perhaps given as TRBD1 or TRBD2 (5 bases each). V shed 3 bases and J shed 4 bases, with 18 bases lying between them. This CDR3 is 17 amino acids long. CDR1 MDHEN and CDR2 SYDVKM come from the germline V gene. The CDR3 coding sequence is TGTGCCAGCAGTTTCCTCAGAGGGGCTGGGGGCACCGGGGAGCTGTTTTTT. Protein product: CASSFLRGAGGTGELFF.

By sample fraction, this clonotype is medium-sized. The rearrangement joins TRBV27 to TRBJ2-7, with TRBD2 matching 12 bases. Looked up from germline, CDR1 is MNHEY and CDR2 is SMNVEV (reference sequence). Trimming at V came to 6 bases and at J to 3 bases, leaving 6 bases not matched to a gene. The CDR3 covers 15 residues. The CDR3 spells CASSRLAGANYEQYF. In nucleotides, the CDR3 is TGTGCCAGCAGCAGACTAGCGGGAGCCAACTACGAGCAGTACTTC.

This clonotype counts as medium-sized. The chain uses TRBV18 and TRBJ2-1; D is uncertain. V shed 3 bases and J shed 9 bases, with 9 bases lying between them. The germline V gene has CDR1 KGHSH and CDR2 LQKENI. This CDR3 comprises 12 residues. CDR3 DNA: TGTGCCAGCTCACCCACGTTGGGTGAGCAGTTCTTC. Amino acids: CASSPTLGEQFF.

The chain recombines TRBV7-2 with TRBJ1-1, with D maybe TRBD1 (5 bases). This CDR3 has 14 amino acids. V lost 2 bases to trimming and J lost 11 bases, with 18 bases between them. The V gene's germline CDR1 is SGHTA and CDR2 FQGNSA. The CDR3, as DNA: TGTGCCAGCAGCTTAAATTTTTGGACAAAGGATGCTTTCTTT. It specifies CASSLNFWTKDAFF.

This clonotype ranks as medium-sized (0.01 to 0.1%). The CDR3 DNA follows: TGTGCCAGCAGGGGGGGCCAGGGCACCGAGCAGTACTTC. Protein sequence: CASRGGQGTEQYF. The V gene is TRBV7-6, the J gene TRBJ2-7; either TRBD1 or TRBD2 may supply D (6 bases each). The CDR3 length is 13 residues. Germline V CDR1 and CDR2: SGHVS, FNYEAQ. Trimming left V 6 bases short and J 6 bases short, with 15 bases between.

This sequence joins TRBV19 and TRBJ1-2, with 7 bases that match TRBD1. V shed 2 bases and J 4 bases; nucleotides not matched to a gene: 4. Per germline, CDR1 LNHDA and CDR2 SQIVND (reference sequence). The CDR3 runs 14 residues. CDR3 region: CASSIRGQIYGYTF. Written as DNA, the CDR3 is TGTGCCAGTAGTATACGGGGACAGATCTATGGCTACACCTTC.

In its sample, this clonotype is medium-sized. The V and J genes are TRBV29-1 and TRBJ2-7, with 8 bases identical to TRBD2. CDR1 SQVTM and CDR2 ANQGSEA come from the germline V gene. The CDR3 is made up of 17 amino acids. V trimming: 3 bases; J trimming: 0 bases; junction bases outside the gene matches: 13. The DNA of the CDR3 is TGCAGCGTTGAGGTCGGCGGGGGGCCGAAAAGCTCCTACGAGCAGTACTTC. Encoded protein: CSVEVGGGPKSSYEQYF.

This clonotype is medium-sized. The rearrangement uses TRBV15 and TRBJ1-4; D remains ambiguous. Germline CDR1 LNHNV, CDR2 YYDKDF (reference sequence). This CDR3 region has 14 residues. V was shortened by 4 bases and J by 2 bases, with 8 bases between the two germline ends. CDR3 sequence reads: CATSISLTNEKLFF. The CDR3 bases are TGTGCCACCAGCATTTCGTTGACTAATGAAAAACTGTTTTTT.

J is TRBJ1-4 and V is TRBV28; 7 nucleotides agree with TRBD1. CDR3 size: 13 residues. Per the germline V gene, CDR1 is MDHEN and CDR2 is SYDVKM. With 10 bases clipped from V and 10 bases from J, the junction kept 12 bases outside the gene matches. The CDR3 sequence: CATRGAGGAKLFF. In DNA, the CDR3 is TGTGCCACCCGGGGGGCAGGGGGTGCAAAACTGTTTTTT.

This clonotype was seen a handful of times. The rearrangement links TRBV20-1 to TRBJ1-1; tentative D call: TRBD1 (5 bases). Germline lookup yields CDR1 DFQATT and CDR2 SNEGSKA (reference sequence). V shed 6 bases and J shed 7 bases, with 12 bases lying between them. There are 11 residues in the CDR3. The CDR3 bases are TGCAGTGCGCGGGGGACGGGTGAAGCTTTCTTT. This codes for CSARGTGEAFF.

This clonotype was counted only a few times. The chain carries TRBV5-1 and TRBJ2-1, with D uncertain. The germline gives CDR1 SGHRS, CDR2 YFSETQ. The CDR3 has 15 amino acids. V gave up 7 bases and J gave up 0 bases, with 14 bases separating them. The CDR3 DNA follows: TGCGCCAGCGCCCCGTCGGACCCCTCCTACAATGAGCAGTTCTTC. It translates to CASAPSDPSYNEQFF.

The CDR3 sequence is CASSTLIGGLAKNIQYF. DNA for the CDR3: TGTGCCAGTAGCACCTTAATAGGGGGCTTAGCCAAAAACATTCAGTACTTC. The rearrangement uses TRBV19 and TRBJ2-4, with 7 bases identical to TRBD1. The CDR3 runs to 17 residues. Per germline, CDR1 LNHDA and CDR2 SQIVND (reference sequence). V dropped 6 bases and J dropped 0; count of bases not matched to a gene: 11.

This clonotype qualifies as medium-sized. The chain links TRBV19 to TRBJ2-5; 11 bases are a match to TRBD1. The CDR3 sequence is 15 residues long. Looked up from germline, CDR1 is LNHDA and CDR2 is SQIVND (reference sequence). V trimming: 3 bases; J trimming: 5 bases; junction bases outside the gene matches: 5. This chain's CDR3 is CASSIGQGALETQYF. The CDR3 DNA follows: TGTGCCAGTAGTATTGGACAGGGGGCCTTGGAGACCCAGTACTTC. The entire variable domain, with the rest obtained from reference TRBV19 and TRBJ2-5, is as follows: DGGITQSPKYLFRKEGQNVTLSCEQNLNHDAMYWYRQDPGQGLRLIYYSQIVNDFQKGDIAEGYSVSREKKESFPLTVTSAQKNPTAFYLCASSIGQGALETQYFGPGTRLLVL.

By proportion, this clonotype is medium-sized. CDR3 residues: CAWSGLAGYNEQFF. Here the CDR3 DNA reads TGTGCCTGGAGTGGACTAGCGGGATACAATGAGCAGTTCTTC. This sequence joins TRBV30 and TRBJ2-1, with 11 bases matching TRBD2. Germline CDR1 reads GTSNPN; CDR2 reads SVGIG (reference sequence). CDR3 length: 14 residues. V was clipped by 1 base and J by 4 bases; unmatched bases: 0.

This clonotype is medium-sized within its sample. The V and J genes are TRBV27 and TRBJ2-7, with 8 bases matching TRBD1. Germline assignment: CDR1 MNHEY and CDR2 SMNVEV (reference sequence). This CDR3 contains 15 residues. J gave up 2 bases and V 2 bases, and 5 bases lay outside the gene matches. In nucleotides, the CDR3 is TGTGCCAGCAGTTTAGATACAGGGGGGACCTACGAGCAGTACTTC. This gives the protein CASSLDTGGTYEQYF.

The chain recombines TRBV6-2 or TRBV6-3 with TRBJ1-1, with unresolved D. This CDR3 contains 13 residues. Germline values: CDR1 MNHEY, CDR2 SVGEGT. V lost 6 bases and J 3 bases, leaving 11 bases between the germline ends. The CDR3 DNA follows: TGTGCCAGCAGCTTTGAGGGATACACTGAAGCTTTCTTT. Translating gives CASSFEGYTEAFF.